A selection of T cell receptor beta chains follows, all from one sample in a study of CD8 T cells in Susac syndrome. Each CDR3 protein gets one entry after TCRdb re-called the immunoSEQ multiplex PCR reads with MiXCR. The sample contains 95,000 to 150,000 distinct CDR3 sequences, 90% to 95% of which appear only once. Sample: CD8+ T cells from PBMCs. These receptors were obtained from a human donor with Susac syndrome. Each CDR3 is given with its conserved first and last residue. D genes are given only for firm matches. Clone size appears in some rows only: once, few, many, or a class for an expanded clone.

>-|TRBV18|-|TRBJ1-1
TGTGCCAGCTCACCAGACGACCCGTCCGCTGCTTTCTTT
CASSPDDPSAAFF
>-|TRBV4-3|TRBD2|TRBJ2-1
TGCGCCAGCAGCCTGGGACTAGCCGACAATGAGCAGTTCTTC
CASSLGLADNEQFF
>-|TRBV2|-|TRBJ2-5
TGTGCCGAGGGCGGTAGTTTGGAGACCCAGTACTTC
CAEGGSLETQYF
>-|TRBV11-2|-|TRBJ1-1
TGTGCCAGCTTTGGGGAGGACACTGAAGCTTTCTTT
CASFGEDTEAFF
>-|TRBV4-1|-|TRBJ1-5
TGCGCCAGCAGCCAACCTAAGGAGGGGATGATACAGCCCCAGCATTTT
CASSQPKEGMIQPQHF
>-|TRBV30|-|TRBJ1-1
TGTGCCTGGAGTAGGGGAGGGGTCGATCTTCGGGGGGCTTTCTTT
CAWSRGGVDLRGAFF
>-|TRBV30|-|TRBJ1-4
TGTGCCTGGAGTGTATTGCAGGGTGAAAAACTGTTTTTT
CAWSVLQGEKLFF
>-|TRBV7-6|TRBD2|TRBJ2-5
TGTGCCAGCAGCTTGGGACTAGCGGGGCCACGGTACTTC
CASSLGLAGPRYF
>-|TRBV14|-|TRBJ2-4
TGTGCCAGCAGCCAAGAATTGCGAGCGGGACAGGCCAAAAACATTCAGTACTTC
CASSQELRAGQAKNIQYF
>-|TRBV11-3|-|TRBJ2-1
TGTGCCAGCAGCCCCTCGAGGGAGAGCAATGAGCAGTTCTTC
CASSPSRESNEQFF
>-|TRBV12-5|-|TRBJ2-1
TGTGCTAGTGGTTCACCCCTGGGCGGCAGCTCCTACAATGAGCAGTTCTTC
CASGSPLGGSSYNEQFF
>-|TRBV11-2|-|TRBJ2-3
TGTGCCAGCAGCTTCCATCGGCGGGGTAGCACAGATACGCAGTATTTT
CASSFHRRGSTDTQYF
>-|TRBV3-1|-|TRBJ2-1
TGTGCCAGCAGCCAAGGGCAGCTGGATGAGCAGTTCTTC
CASSQGQLDEQFF
>-|TRBV20-1|-|TRBJ1-5
TGCAGTGCTAGAGAATCGGACAGAAATAGCAATCAGCCCCAGCATTTT
CSARESDRNSNQPQHF
>-|TRBV4-3|TRBD2|TRBJ2-4
TGCGCCAGCAGCCAAGACGGGGGCGGGGGGACAAACATTCAGTACTTC
CASSQDGGGGTNIQYF
>-|TRBV12-2|-|TRBJ2-3
TGTGCAAGTCGCCCCCACCCGGGACGGGTGTCCCCAACGCAGTATTTT
CASRPHPGRVSPTQYF
>-|TRBV13|TRBD1|TRBJ2-7
TGTGCCAGCAGCTTAGGGACAGGGAACTACGAGCAGTACTTC
CASSLGTGNYEQYF
>-|TRBV19|-|TRBJ2-7
TGTGCCAGTAGTATAGGGCAGAGGGAAGGCGGGCCTCTCGAGCAGTACTTC
CASSIGQREGGPLEQYF
>-|TRBV29-1|-|TRBJ2-5
TGCAGCGTCGAGTATGGAGAGACCCAGTACTTC
CSVEYGETQYF
>-|TRBV20-1|-|TRBJ1-5
TGCAGTGCTAGAGTGAAGAGGGCTGGGGCAGGCCAGCCCCAGCATTTT
CSARVKRAGAGQPQHF
>-|TRBV15|-|TRBJ1-4
TGTGCCACCAGCAGAGATCGGGGCTTCCGAGAGGAACTGTTTTTT
CATSRDRGFREELFF
>-|TRBV4-1|-|TRBJ2-5
TGCGCCAGCAGCCAAGATCAGGAAGAGACCCAGTACTTC
CASSQDQEETQYF
>-|TRBV20-1|-|TRBJ2-7
TGCAGTGCTAGAGACTCCGGGACGGCCTACGAGCAGTACTTC
CSARDSGTAYEQYF
>-|TRBV4-3|TRBD2|TRBJ2-1
TGCGCCAGCAGCCAAGAGTGGGGGCGGGGGGGCGACAATGAGCAGTTCTTC
CASSQEWGRGGDNEQFF
>once|TRBV7-9|-|TRBJ1-6
TGTGCCAGCAGCTTATGGGGACCCTATAATTCACCCCTCCACTTT
CASSLWGPYNSPLHF
>-|TRBV7-6|TRBD2|TRBJ2-7
TGTGCCAGCAGCGCCAGGGACTATGTCTACGAGCAGTACTTC
CASSARDYVYEQYF
>once|TRBV15|-|TRBJ1-6
TGTGCCACCAGCAAGCCTGGGAATTCACCCCTCCACTTT
CATSKPGNSPLHF
>-|TRBV5-4|-|TRBJ2-5
TGTGCCAGCAGCTCTTTGGACTACGAGGAGACCCAGTACTTC
CASSSLDYEETQYF
>-|TRBV20-1|TRBD1|TRBJ1-2
TGCAGTGCATTTACAGGGGGAGAATACTATGGCTACACCTTC
CSAFTGGEYYGYTF
>-|TRBV5-6|-|TRBJ2-1
TGTGCCAGCAACCTGATGGGGGAAACTGAGCAGTTCTTC
CASNLMGETEQFF
>-|TRBV29-1|-|TRBJ2-6
TGCAGCGTTGCGAGCCCCTCTGGGGCCAACGTCCTGACTTTC
CSVASPSGANVLTF
>-|TRBV9|TRBD1|TRBJ2-7
TGTGCCAGCAGCGAGGGGGACAGGGGGCTGGACGAGCAGTACTTC
CASSEGDRGLDEQYF
>-|TRBV4-1|-|TRBJ1-1
TGCGCCAGCAGCCAGAAACAGGCGAACACTGAAGCTTTCTTT
CASSQKQANTEAFF
>-|TRBV20-1|-|TRBJ2-5
TGCAGTGCTAGCTACGGAAGCGAAGAGACCCAGTACTTC
CSASYGSEETQYF
>-|TRBV4-1|-|TRBJ1-2
TGCGCCAGCAGCCAAGTTGAAGCCTCGTATGGCTACACCTTC
CASSQVEASYGYTF
>-|TRBV11-2|TRBD1|TRBJ2-3
TGTGCCAGCAGCCTCCGGGACAGTCGCACAGATACGCAGTATTTT
CASSLRDSRTDTQYF
>-|TRBV7-9|-|TRBJ2-7
TGTGCCAGCAGCTTGAGTTTCTACGAGCAGTACTTC
CASSLSFYEQYF
>-|TRBV20-1|-|TRBJ2-1
TGCAGTGCTATCTGGGGGACCTACAATGAGCAGTTCTTC
CSAIWGTYNEQFF
>-|TRBV9|-|TRBJ2-7
TGTGCCAGCAGCGCCCAAGGCCAGGGCTACGAGCAGTACTTC
CASSAQGQGYEQYF
>-|TRBV27|-|TRBJ1-1
TGTGCCAGCAGTGTGACAGGCAAGAACACTGAAGCTTTCTTT
CASSVTGKNTEAFF
>-|TRBV12-5|-|TRBJ2-3
TGTGCTAGTGGTGGGGATAGCACAGATACGCAGTATTTT
CASGGDSTDTQYF
>-|TRBV20-1|-|TRBJ1-5
TGCAGTGCTAGGGCCATAGGGGCAGCAGATAATAGCAATCAGCCCCAGCATTTT
CSARAIGAADNSNQPQHF
>-|TRBV12-5|-|TRBJ2-7
TGTGCTAGTGCCAATCGGCCCTCCTACGAGCAGTACTTC
CASANRPSYEQYF
>-|TRBV20-1|-|TRBJ1-1
TGCAGTGCTAGAAAGGACGGACGGTTTGAAGCTTTCTTT
CSARKDGRFEAFF
>-|TRBV23-1|TRBD1|TRBJ2-6
TGCGCCAGCAGTCAATCAAGGGACAGGGGGGACTCTGGGGCCAACGTCCTGACTTTC
CASSQSRDRGDSGANVLTF
>-|TRBV6-6|-|TRBJ2-5
TGTGCCAGCAATCGGGCGGCACAAGAGACCCAGTACTTC
CASNRAAQETQYF
>-|TRBV3-1|-|TRBJ2-1
TGTGCCAGTCCTACAGGGATGTGTGCTGAGCAGTTCTTC
CASPTGMCAEQFF
>once|TRBV20-1|-|TRBJ2-3
TGCAGTGCACAGGGCCCCACAGATACGCAGTATTTT
CSAQGPTDTQYF
>-|TRBV27|-|TRBJ2-7
TGTGCCAGCAGTTTATCCAGGGGAGGCGAGCAGTACTTC
CASSLSRGGEQYF
>-|TRBV14|TRBD2|TRBJ2-5
TGTGCCAGCAGCCAAGACGGGGGACTAGCGGGCCCTCGGGAGACCCAGTACTTC
CASSQDGGLAGPRETQYF
>-|TRBV12-3/TRBV12-4|-|TRBJ1-6
TGTGCCAGCATGGAGCTGGGGAATTCACCCCTCCACTTT
CASMELGNSPLHF
>once|TRBV18|TRBD1|TRBJ2-7
TGTGCCAGCTCACCTACAGGGGAAGGAGACTACGAGCAGTACTTC
CASSPTGEGDYEQYF